These 18 T cell receptor beta chains were all obtained from the same sample, sequenced in a study of cytomegalovirus exposure and HLA in healthy donors. Primers: 60 Vbeta forward and 13 Jbeta reverse. Clones were sequenced by immunoSEQ multiplex PCR, and TCRdb holds only the in-frame ones, with some missing. The sample contains a few hundred thousand clones, around 90% of which appear only once. The sequenced sample consisted of PBMCs. Receptors were obtained from a girl aged 2 to 9 in good health and CMV-seronegative.

This chain links TRBV7-2 with TRBJ2-7; 12 nucleotides line up with TRBD2. The CDR3 totals 17 residues. Germline V gene lookup returns CDR1 SGHTA and CDR2 FQGNSA. V lost 7 bases and J lost 5; bases outside the gene matches: 15. The CDR3 DNA is TGTGCCAGCATCCTTCTAGCGGGGGGGGCCCGGTTGGACGAGCAGTACTTC. It translates to CASILLAGGARLDEQYF. The full variable domain, rest sourced from reference TRBV7-2 and TRBJ2-7, is GAGVSQSPSNKVTEKGKDVELRCDPISGHTALYWYRQSLGQGLEFLIYFQGNSAPDKSGLPSDRFSAERTGGSVSTLTIQRTQQEDSAVYLCASILLAGGARLDEQYFGPGTRLTVT.

V usage is TRBV19 and J usage is TRBJ2-3; TRBD2 matches at 13 bases. The germline V gene encodes CDR1 LNHDA and CDR2 SQIVND (reference sequence). After removal of 4 bases from V and 0 bases from J, the junction contained 7 bases not matched to a gene. The CDR3 sequence is 18 residues long. CDR3 residues: CASSRTSGGLASTDTQYF. The CDR3 coding sequence is TGTGCCAGTAGTAGGACTAGCGGGGGCTTAGCTAGCACAGATACGCAGTATTTT.

V is TRBV6-6 and J is TRBJ1-2; 7 bases agree with TRBD1. Trimming removed 5 bases from V and 6 bases from J; junction bases left unmatched: 3. The CDR3 contains 12 residues. Germline V CDR1 and CDR2: MNHNY, SVGAGI (reference sequence). This chain's CDR3 is CASSPGGNGYTF. DNA of the CDR3: TGTGCCAGCAGTCCAGGGGGGAATGGCTACACCTTC.

The gene calls are TRBV20-1 and TRBJ1-1, with D uncertain. The CDR3 length is 11 residues. Germline V lookup: CDR1 DFQATT, CDR2 SNEGSKA (reference sequence). Here the CDR3 reads CRCKLNTEAFF. Written as DNA, the CDR3 is TGCAGGTGCAAGCTGAACACTGAAGCTTTCTTT.

V and J are TRBV7-8 and TRBJ1-4; unclear D gene. V shed 5 bases and J shed 0 bases, with 7 bases lying between them. The CDR3 is made up of 14 amino acids. The V gene's germline CDR1 is SGHVS and CDR2 FQNEAQ. Written as DNA, the CDR3 is TGTGCCAGCAGCGAGGCCTCAACTAATGAAAAACTGTTTTTT. Amino acid sequence: CASSEASTNEKLFF.

CDR3 DNA: TGTGCCAGCAGCCCCCGGGGACTGAGAAACACAGATACGCAGTATTTT. The encoded protein is CASSPRGLRNTDTQYF. The chain couples TRBV7-3 to TRBJ2-3, with a tentative D call TRBD2 (6 bases). V lost 5 bases to trimming and J lost 2 bases, with 17 bases between them. Germline CDR1 and CDR2: SGHTA and FQGTGA. The CDR3 spans 16 residues.

V gene TRBV30 combines with J gene TRBJ2-5, with 10 bases aligning to TRBD2. The end of the DNA is better explained by TRBJ2-7, so the J call may be wrong. This CDR3 spans 14 amino acids. Germline V lookup: CDR1 GTSNPN, CDR2 SVGIG (reference sequence). DNA for the CDR3: TGTGCCTGGAGCATAAGCGGGGGGGAATACGAGCAGTACTTC. Translated, it gives CAWSISGGEYEQYF.

In DNA form, the CDR3 reads TGTGCCAGCAGTTACTGGGACAGTAACTATGGCTACACCTTC. It specifies CASSYWDSNYGYTF. The genes are TRBV6-6 and TRBJ1-2; 7 nucleotides align to TRBD1. This CDR3 is built from 14 residues. Germline V CDR1 and CDR2: MNHNY, SVGAGI (reference sequence). Unmatched junction bases numbered 0, after V lost 1 base and J lost 1 base.

This chain links TRBV27 with TRBJ2-3, with 11 positions matching TRBD2. The J segment lost 4 bases and the V segment lost 5 bases, leaving 2 bases of the junction unmatched. This CDR3 region has 14 residues. CDR1 and CDR2 (germline): MNHEY, SMNVEV (reference sequence). Here the CDR3 reads CASSPTSGADTQYF. DNA for the CDR3: TGTGCCAGCAGTCCGACTAGCGGGGCAGATACGCAGTATTTT.

This chain uses TRBV28 with TRBJ1-1; possibly TRBD1 for D (6 bases). The CDR3 loop spans 15 amino acids. From germline, CDR1 is MDHEN and CDR2 SYDVKM. With 8 bases removed from V and 1 base from J, the gap between germline ends came to 17 bases. DNA of the CDR3: TGTGCCAGCTTCCCCGGGGGGCGGGGGAACACTGAAGCTTTCTTT. Protein sequence: CASFPGGRGNTEAFF.

The V gene is TRBV20-1, the J gene TRBJ2-3; the D is unclear. Germline V CDR1 and CDR2: DFQATT, SNEGSKA (reference sequence). The CDR3 spans 10 residues. The V end was cut by 5 bases, the J end by 4 bases, with 4 bases between. In DNA, the CDR3 is TGCAGTGCTCCTTCAGATACGCAGTATTTT. Protein sequence: CSAPSDTQYF.

The gene calls are TRBV2 and TRBJ1-2; D gene ambiguous. The V end lost 0 bases, the J end lost 8 bases, and 13 bases lay between the germline ends. Per germline, CDR1 SNHLY and CDR2 FYNNEI. The CDR3 is 14 residues long. Here the CDR3 reads CASSEAGQVGGYTF. For the CDR3, the DNA is TGTGCCAGCAGTGAAGCGGGTCAGGTTGGAGGCTACACCTTC. Supplemented by reference TRBV2 and TRBJ1-2, the full variable domain reads EPEVTQTPSHQVTQMGQEVILRCVPISNHLYFYWYRQILGQKVEFLVSFYNNEISEKSEIFDDQFSVERPDGSNFTLKIRSTKLEDSAMYFCASSEAGQVGGYTFGSGTRLTVV.

The CDR3 is CASSQVAGGPGELFF. The CDR3 DNA is TGTGCCAGCAGCCAAGTAGCGGGGGGGCCCGGGGAGCTGTTTTTT. The chain carries TRBV4-2 and TRBJ2-2; 11 bases align to TRBD2. CDR3 length: 15 residues. V gave up 1 base and J gave up 6 bases; unmatched junction bases: 1. Per germline, CDR1 LGHNA and CDR2 YNFKEQ.

V gene TRBV4-1 combines with J gene TRBJ2-1, with 9 bases identical to TRBD2. Germline V gene sequence: CDR1 MGHRA, CDR2 YSYEKL. V dropped 2 bases and J dropped 4; count of bases not matched to a gene: 6. The CDR3 covers 16 residues. CDR3 DNA: TGCGCCAGCAGCCAACAGAGCGGGGGGATTTACAATGAGCAGTTCTTC. Translation gives CASSQQSGGIYNEQFF.

The chain couples TRBV5-8 to TRBJ2-7, with D maybe TRBD2 (6 bases). The CDR3 sequence is 13 residues long. With 4 bases removed from V and 3 bases from J, the gap between germline ends came to 11 bases. The germline V gene encodes CDR1 SGHTS and CDR2 YDEGEE. This chain's CDR3 is CASSRDSYYEQYF. In nucleotides, the CDR3 is TGTGCCAGCAGCCGGGACTCCTACTACGAGCAGTACTTC.

The chain recombines TRBV7-6 with TRBJ2-5, with a weak D call TRBD1 (6 bases). The CDR3 spans 15 residues. Trimming took off 8 bases at V and 1 base at J, with 17 bases between the two ends. Looked up from germline, CDR1 is SGHVS and CDR2 is FNYEAQ. The CDR3 DNA follows: TGTGCCAGCCGGGACCAAGGACAGCCCCAAGAGACCCAGTACTTC. Encoded protein: CASRDQGQPQETQYF. Full variable domain (outside the CDR3, taken from reference TRBV7-6 and TRBJ2-5): GAGVSQSPRYKVTKRGQDVALRCDPISGHVSLYWYRQALGQGPEFLTYFNYEAQQDKSGLPNDRFSAERPEGSISTLTIQRTEQRDSAMYRCASRDQGQPQETQYFGPGTRLLVL.

The chain carries TRBV4-1 and TRBJ1-1; possibly TRBD1 for D (6 bases). This CDR3 is built from 15 residues. Per germline, CDR1 MGHRA and CDR2 YSYEKL. With 0 bases removed from V and 1 base from J, the gap between germline ends came to 9 bases. The DNA of the CDR3 is TGCGCCAGCAGCCAAGATCAGGGGCAGAACACTGAAGCTTTCTTT. It encodes CASSQDQGQNTEAFF.

This clone has just one count. V usage is TRBV7-9 and J usage is TRBJ1-4; D remains ambiguous. Deletions cut 3 bases from V and 6 bases from J, with 14 bases between. There are 15 residues in the CDR3. The V gene's germline CDR1 is SEHNR and CDR2 FQNEAQ (reference sequence). The CDR3 here is CASSFGSTNDEKLFF. The CDR3 nucleotides read TGTGCCAGCAGCTTTGGTTCAACAAATGATGAAAAACTGTTTTTT.